The subject of this entry is one T cell receptor (beta chain). PCR was performed using 60 Vbeta and 13 Jbeta primers. Profiled with immunoSEQ multiplex PCR; TCRdb holds only in-frame clones, not every one. The table includes 230,000 or so clones, 80% to 95% detected once. The CDR3 loop spans 11 amino acids. Trimming cost V 6 bases and J 4 bases, with 6 bases left between them. Germline-derived CDR1 and CDR2 are SGHTA and FQGNSA. The data originate from a study of cytomegalovirus exposure and HLA in healthy donors. The sequenced material came from PBMCs. The chain is built from TRBV7-2 and TRBJ1-1; D is unclear. This clonotype originated in a girl aged 2-10 years in good health and CMV-seronegative. The CDR3 sequence is CASSRGTEAFF. The CDR3 DNA is TGTGCCAGCAGTCGCGGCACTGAAGCTTTCTTT.